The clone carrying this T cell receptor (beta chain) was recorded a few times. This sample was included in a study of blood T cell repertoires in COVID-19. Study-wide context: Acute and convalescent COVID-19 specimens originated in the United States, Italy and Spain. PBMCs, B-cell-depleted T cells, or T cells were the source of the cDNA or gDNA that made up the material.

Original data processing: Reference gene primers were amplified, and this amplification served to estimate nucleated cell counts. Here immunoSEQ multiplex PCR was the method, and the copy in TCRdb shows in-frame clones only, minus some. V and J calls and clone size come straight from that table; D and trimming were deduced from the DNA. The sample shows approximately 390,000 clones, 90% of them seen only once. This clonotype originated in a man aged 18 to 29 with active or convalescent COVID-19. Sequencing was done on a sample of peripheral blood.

CDR3 amino acids: CASSEASWRMYGYTF. CDR3 DNA sequence: TGTGCCAGCAGTGAAGCCTCATGGCGGATGTATGGCTACACCTTC. The V call is TRBV6-1, the J call TRBJ1-2; D not resolved. The V end was cut by 0 bases, the J end by 5 bases, with 13 bases between. This CDR3 spans 15 amino acids. Germline values: CDR1 MNHNS, CDR2 SASEGT.